Listed below are T cell receptor beta chains from one sample, sequenced in a study of T cell changes during pregnancy in multiple sclerosis. The repertoire was sequenced with immunoSEQ multiplex PCR; TCRdb's copy has only in-frame clones and lacks some. The sample records about 48,000 clones, approximately 93% being singletons. Sequenced here: CD4+ T cells from peripheral blood mononuclear cells, sampled in the first trimester of pregnancy. The receptors were gathered from a female donor with multiple sclerosis, enrolled in a pregnancy study. CDR3s include the opening cysteine and the closing phenylalanine or tryptophan. Fields, in order: V gene, clone size, J gene, D gene, CDR3 DNA, CDR3 protein. The D gene is left open where the match is weak. Some rows mark clone size as missing; the rest say once, few, many or name a class of expanded clone.

v_gene: TRBV9; abundance: .; j_gene: TRBJ2-2; d_gene: .; CDR3nt: TGTGCCAGCAGCGTCGGGGGGCTGCGCGGGACCGGGGAGCTGTTTTTT; CDR3aa: CASSVGGLRGTGELFF
v_gene: TRBV12-5; abundance: .; j_gene: TRBJ1-1; d_gene: .; CDR3nt: TGTGCTAGTGGTTTGGTTGTGGGGGCAGGCACTGAAGCTTTCTTT; CDR3aa: CASGLVVGAGTEAFF
v_gene: TRBV30; abundance: .; j_gene: TRBJ1-2; d_gene: .; CDR3nt: TGTGCCTGGAGCCCAGGGGATACCTATGGCTACACCTTC; CDR3aa: CAWSPGDTYGYTF
v_gene: TRBV10-3; abundance: few; j_gene: TRBJ1-5; d_gene: .; CDR3nt: TGTGCCATCAGTGAGTCAAGGGGAGGGAGTATTCAAGCCCAGCATTTT; CDR3aa: CAISESRGGSIQAQHF
v_gene: TRBV5-4; abundance: .; j_gene: TRBJ1-1; d_gene: .; CDR3nt: TGTGCCAGCAGCTTTACGGGTCGGGACACTGAAGCTTTCTTT; CDR3aa: CASSFTGRDTEAFF
v_gene: TRBV4-1; abundance: .; j_gene: TRBJ2-1; d_gene: .; CDR3nt: TGCGCCAGCAGCCAGACTCCAGGGGCAACATACAATGAGCAGTTCTTC; CDR3aa: CASSQTPGATYNEQFF
v_gene: TRBV18; abundance: .; j_gene: TRBJ2-1; d_gene: .; CDR3nt: TGTGCCAGCTCACCATCGTTCTCCTCCAATGAGCAGTTCTTC; CDR3aa: CASSPSFSSNEQFF
v_gene: TRBV27; abundance: .; j_gene: TRBJ1-5; d_gene: .; CDR3nt: TGTGCCAGCAGTCGGGGGGCGAGACAGCCCCAGCATTTT; CDR3aa: CASSRGARQPQHF
v_gene: TRBV6-5; abundance: .; j_gene: TRBJ1-5; d_gene: TRBD1; CDR3nt: TGTGCCAGCAGGGGTACAGGGGGCTCGAATCAGCCCCAGCATTTT; CDR3aa: CASRGTGGSNQPQHF
v_gene: TRBV9; abundance: .; j_gene: TRBJ2-2; d_gene: TRBD1; CDR3nt: TGTGCCAGCAGCGTAGAGGACAGGGACACCGGGGAGCTGTTTTTT; CDR3aa: CASSVEDRDTGELFF
v_gene: TRBV5-1; abundance: .; j_gene: TRBJ1-6; d_gene: TRBD1; CDR3nt: TGCGCCAGCAGTGCCCAGGGGGCTCGGAATTCACCCCTCCACTTT; CDR3aa: CASSAQGARNSPLHF
v_gene: TRBV15; abundance: .; j_gene: TRBJ2-1; d_gene: TRBD1; CDR3nt: TGTGCCACCAGCAGAGCCGGACAGGGCTACAATGAGCAGTTCTTC; CDR3aa: CATSRAGQGYNEQFF
v_gene: TRBV18; abundance: .; j_gene: TRBJ2-2; d_gene: TRBD1; CDR3nt: TGTGCCAGCTCGCGGGACAGGAAATCGAACACCGGGGAGCTGTTTTTT; CDR3aa: CASSRDRKSNTGELFF
v_gene: TRBV5-4; abundance: .; j_gene: TRBJ1-5; d_gene: .; CDR3nt: TGTGCCAGCACCGCGGGCCCAGATAGCAATCAGCCCCAGCATTTT; CDR3aa: CASTAGPDSNQPQHF
v_gene: TRBV5-1; abundance: .; j_gene: TRBJ2-7; d_gene: .; CDR3nt: TGCGCCAGCAGCACATCTAGGGGTCCCCTAACCTACGAGCAGTACTTC; CDR3aa: CASSTSRGPLTYEQYF
v_gene: TRBV10-3; abundance: .; j_gene: TRBJ1-3; d_gene: .; CDR3nt: TGTGCCATCAGGCCAGGGACAAATGGCACCATATATTTT; CDR3aa: CAIRPGTNGTIYF
v_gene: TRBV7-3; abundance: .; j_gene: TRBJ2-3; d_gene: .; CDR3nt: TGTGCCAGCAGCTTATATGGGGGGGGCCGGAAAGATACGCAGTATTTT; CDR3aa: CASSLYGGGRKDTQYF
v_gene: TRBV15; abundance: .; j_gene: TRBJ2-5; d_gene: TRBD2; CDR3nt: TGTGCCACCAGCAGAGTTTTGCGGACTAGCCTCGGGTTGGAGACCCAGTACTTC; CDR3aa: CATSRVLRTSLGLETQYF
v_gene: TRBV27; abundance: .; j_gene: TRBJ1-5; d_gene: .; CDR3nt: TGTGCCAGCAGTTATGAGGCCCACAATCAGCCCCAGCATTTT; CDR3aa: CASSYEAHNQPQHF
v_gene: TRBV5-1; abundance: .; j_gene: TRBJ2-5; d_gene: .; CDR3nt: TGCGCCAGCAGCAGAGACCAAGAGACCCAGTACTTC; CDR3aa: CASSRDQETQYF
v_gene: TRBV6-5; abundance: .; j_gene: TRBJ2-7; d_gene: TRBD2; CDR3nt: TGTGCCAGCAGTCCCGTTAGCGGGGGGCGCTACGAGCAGTACTTC; CDR3aa: CASSPVSGGRYEQYF
v_gene: TRBV19; abundance: .; j_gene: TRBJ2-7; d_gene: .; CDR3nt: TGTGCCAGTAGTACGGCTCTCGGGGGTTCTGCCTACGAGCAGTACTTC; CDR3aa: CASSTALGGSAYEQYF
v_gene: TRBV2; abundance: .; j_gene: TRBJ1-1; d_gene: .; CDR3nt: TGTGCCAGCAAGGGGCGGACTGAAGCTTTCTTT; CDR3aa: CASKGRTEAFF
v_gene: TRBV5-6; abundance: .; j_gene: TRBJ2-3; d_gene: TRBD2; CDR3nt: TGTGCCAGCAGCGTAAGCGGGGGGAACACAGATACGCAGTATTTT; CDR3aa: CASSVSGGNTDTQYF
v_gene: TRBV9; abundance: .; j_gene: TRBJ2-3; d_gene: .; CDR3nt: TGTGCCAGTTCGAATAGCGGCCGCACAGATACGCAGTATTTT; CDR3aa: CASSNSGRTDTQYF
v_gene: TRBV6-1; abundance: .; j_gene: TRBJ2-3; d_gene: .; CDR3nt: TGTGCCAGCAGTGATAGGGGATTAGGGGATACGCAGTATTTT; CDR3aa: CASSDRGLGDTQYF
v_gene: TRBV6-6; abundance: .; j_gene: TRBJ2-2; d_gene: TRBD2; CDR3nt: TGTGCCAGTGCCCGGACTAGCGAAGCCGGGGAGCTGTTTTTT; CDR3aa: CASARTSEAGELFF
v_gene: TRBV6-5; abundance: .; j_gene: TRBJ2-7; d_gene: .; CDR3nt: TGTGCCAGTAGTTACAGTCTCGGTCCCAATCCCTACGAGCAGTACTTC; CDR3aa: CASSYSLGPNPYEQYF
v_gene: TRBV18; abundance: .; j_gene: TRBJ1-5; d_gene: TRBD1; CDR3nt: TGTGCCAGCTCAGAGGGGACAGTTCAGCCCCAGCATTTT; CDR3aa: CASSEGTVQPQHF
v_gene: TRBV19; abundance: .; j_gene: TRBJ2-7; d_gene: .; CDR3nt: TGTGCCAGTAGTGAAAGGACAGTGTACAGCGAGCAGTACTTC; CDR3aa: CASSERTVYSEQYF
v_gene: TRBV7-2; abundance: .; j_gene: TRBJ2-7; d_gene: TRBD2; CDR3nt: TGTGCCAGCAGCTTAGCGACGGGGGGGCCCTACGAGCAGTACTTC; CDR3aa: CASSLATGGPYEQYF
v_gene: TRBV19; abundance: .; j_gene: TRBJ1-2; d_gene: .; CDR3nt: TGTGCCAGTAGTTGGTCAGGGAATTTGAACTATGGCTACACCTTC; CDR3aa: CASSWSGNLNYGYTF
v_gene: TRBV18; abundance: .; j_gene: TRBJ1-1; d_gene: .; CDR3nt: TGTGCCAGCTCACCACGCGTTTCAGGCACTGAAGCTTTCTTT; CDR3aa: CASSPRVSGTEAFF
v_gene: TRBV11-3; abundance: .; j_gene: TRBJ1-2; d_gene: .; CDR3nt: TGTGCCAGCAGCCCCCGCGGGTTCCTCAACTATGGCTACACCTTC; CDR3aa: CASSPRGFLNYGYTF
v_gene: TRBV27; abundance: .; j_gene: TRBJ2-5; d_gene: TRBD2; CDR3nt: TGTGCCAGCAGTGCTGGACTAGCGGGGGGACGGTACCAAGAGACCCAGTACTTC; CDR3aa: CASSAGLAGGRYQETQYF
v_gene: TRBV19; abundance: .; j_gene: TRBJ2-1; d_gene: TRBD2; CDR3nt: TGTGCCAGTAGTACTAGCGGGGGGAACAATGAGCAGTTCTTC; CDR3aa: CASSTSGGNNEQFF
v_gene: TRBV6-1; abundance: .; j_gene: TRBJ1-2; d_gene: .; CDR3nt: TGTGCCAGCAGTGCCAGGGTGGCCAACTATGGCTACACCTTC; CDR3aa: CASSARVANYGYTF
v_gene: TRBV30; abundance: once; j_gene: TRBJ2-2; d_gene: TRBD1; CDR3nt: TGTGCCTGGCTTAGGGACAGGGGCTTAAGGTCCGGGGAGCTGTTTTTT; CDR3aa: CAWLRDRGLRSGELFF
v_gene: TRBV7-3; abundance: .; j_gene: TRBJ1-2; d_gene: TRBD1; CDR3nt: TGTGCCAGCAGTATGGGACAGGGGATCGGCTACACCTTC; CDR3aa: CASSMGQGIGYTF
v_gene: TRBV5-1; abundance: .; j_gene: TRBJ2-2; d_gene: .; CDR3nt: TGCGCCAGCAGCTTGGGCAGGGCAGGCACCGGGGAGCTGTTTTTT; CDR3aa: CASSLGRAGTGELFF
v_gene: TRBV15; abundance: .; j_gene: TRBJ2-5; d_gene: TRBD2; CDR3nt: TGTGCCACCAGCAGCAGCGGGGGGGCCGAAACCCAGTACTTC; CDR3aa: CATSSSGGAETQYF
v_gene: TRBV5-4; abundance: .; j_gene: TRBJ1-1; d_gene: TRBD1; CDR3nt: TGTGCCAGCAGGGGGGACAGGGGCGTGGGCACTGAAGCTTTCTTT; CDR3aa: CASRGDRGVGTEAFF
v_gene: TRBV6-5; abundance: .; j_gene: TRBJ2-7; d_gene: TRBD1; CDR3nt: TGTGCAACCACCAGGGACAGGGCCTCCTACGAGCAGTACTTC; CDR3aa: CATTRDRASYEQYF
v_gene: TRBV9; abundance: .; j_gene: TRBJ1-1; d_gene: .; CDR3nt: TGTGCCAGCAGCGTAGCACATTTGAACACTGAAGCTTTCTTT; CDR3aa: CASSVAHLNTEAFF
v_gene: TRBV13; abundance: once; j_gene: TRBJ1-2; d_gene: TRBD1; CDR3nt: TGTGCCAGCACCGAGAACAGGGGGCATGGCTACACCTTC; CDR3aa: CASTENRGHGYTF
v_gene: TRBV19; abundance: .; j_gene: TRBJ1-3; d_gene: .; CDR3nt: TGTGCCAGTAAAAACCCGGGACATCATTCTGGAAACACCATATATTTT; CDR3aa: CASKNPGHHSGNTIYF
v_gene: TRBV18; abundance: .; j_gene: TRBJ2-2; d_gene: TRBD2; CDR3nt: TGTGCCAGCTCACCAGTCTCGGCCTCGCCCGGCGGGGGGACTACCGGGGAGCTGTTTTTT; CDR3aa: CASSPVSASPGGGTTGELFF
v_gene: TRBV15; abundance: .; j_gene: TRBJ2-3; d_gene: .; CDR3nt: TGTGCCACTACGGGGGACAGCACAGATACGCAGTATTTT; CDR3aa: CATTGDSTDTQYF
v_gene: TRBV5-4; abundance: .; j_gene: TRBJ2-3; d_gene: TRBD2; CDR3nt: TGTGCCAGCAGCTTCAAAGTCTGGACTAGCGGGGGGGCGACAGATACGCAGTATTTT; CDR3aa: CASSFKVWTSGGATDTQYF
v_gene: TRBV5-1; abundance: .; j_gene: TRBJ2-2; d_gene: .; CDR3nt: TGCGCCAGCAGTTCAGGGTCTTTCGGGGAGCTGTTTTTT; CDR3aa: CASSSGSFGELFF
v_gene: TRBV5-4; abundance: .; j_gene: TRBJ2-1; d_gene: TRBD2; CDR3nt: TGTGCCAGCAGTCGGACTAGCGGAGACAATGAGCAGTTCTTC; CDR3aa: CASSRTSGDNEQFF
v_gene: TRBV23-1; abundance: .; j_gene: TRBJ2-3; d_gene: TRBD1; CDR3nt: TGCGCCAGCAGTCGATATACAAGGACAGGACTGGCAGATACGCAGTATTTT; CDR3aa: CASSRYTRTGLADTQYF
v_gene: TRBV2; abundance: .; j_gene: TRBJ1-1; d_gene: TRBD1; CDR3nt: TGTGCCAGCAGTGGGCCAGGGGGCACTGAAGCTTTCTTT; CDR3aa: CASSGPGGTEAFF
v_gene: TRBV27; abundance: .; j_gene: TRBJ2-5; d_gene: .; CDR3nt: TGTGCCAGCAGGAACAGGGTGTTGGAGACCCAGTACTTC; CDR3aa: CASRNRVLETQYF
v_gene: TRBV7-9; abundance: .; j_gene: TRBJ1-2; d_gene: .; CDR3nt: TGTGCCAGCAGCTCTGACTCATACTATGGCTACACCTTC; CDR3aa: CASSSDSYYGYTF
v_gene: TRBV4-1; abundance: .; j_gene: TRBJ1-4; d_gene: .; CDR3nt: TGCGCCAGCAGCCAAGAGCACAGCCCTAATGAAAAACTGTTTTTT; CDR3aa: CASSQEHSPNEKLFF
v_gene: TRBV5-5; abundance: .; j_gene: TRBJ2-3; d_gene: TRBD1; CDR3nt: TGTGCCAGCAGTAACAGGGGATGGGGGACAGATACGCAGTATTTT; CDR3aa: CASSNRGWGTDTQYF
v_gene: TRBV5-1; abundance: .; j_gene: TRBJ2-3; d_gene: .; CDR3nt: TGCGCCAGCAGCTCCTCCTACACAGATACGCAGTATTTT; CDR3aa: CASSSSYTDTQYF
v_gene: TRBV7-3; abundance: .; j_gene: TRBJ1-1; d_gene: TRBD1; CDR3nt: TGTGCCAGCAGCACTCCGGGACAGGGTGTAACTGAAGCTTTCTTT; CDR3aa: CASSTPGQGVTEAFF
v_gene: TRBV25-1; abundance: .; j_gene: TRBJ2-3; d_gene: TRBD2; CDR3nt: TGTGCCAGCAGATCTCTAGCGGGTATTGCAGATACGCAGTATTTT; CDR3aa: CASRSLAGIADTQYF